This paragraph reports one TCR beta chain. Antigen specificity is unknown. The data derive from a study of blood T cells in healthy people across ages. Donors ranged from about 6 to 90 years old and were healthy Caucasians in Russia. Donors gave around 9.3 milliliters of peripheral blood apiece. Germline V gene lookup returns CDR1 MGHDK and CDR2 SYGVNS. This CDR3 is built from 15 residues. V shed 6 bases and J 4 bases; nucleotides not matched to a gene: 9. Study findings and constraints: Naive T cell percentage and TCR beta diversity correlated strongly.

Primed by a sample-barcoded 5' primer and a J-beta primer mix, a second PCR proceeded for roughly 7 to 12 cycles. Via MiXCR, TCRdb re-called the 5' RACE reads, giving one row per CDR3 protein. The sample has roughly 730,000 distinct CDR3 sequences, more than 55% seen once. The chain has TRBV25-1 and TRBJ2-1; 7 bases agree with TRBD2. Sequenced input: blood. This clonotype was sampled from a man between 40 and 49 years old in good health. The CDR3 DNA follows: TGTGCCAGCAGCCTACTAGCGAAACATTACAATGAGCAGTTCTTC. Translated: CASSLLAKHYNEQFF.